This T cell receptor beta chain was documented in a study of blood T cell repertoires in COVID-19. This CDR3 has 16 residues. The ends lost 2 bases at V and 1 base at J; junction bases unmatched: 2. Germline V gives CDR1 GTSNPN, CDR2 SVGIG (reference sequence). Assay used: immunoSEQ multiplex PCR; TCRdb lists only in-frame clones, some missing. This table holds a few hundred thousand clones, approximately 90% found once. The receptor was isolated from a woman younger than 30 who had recovered from COVID-19. The chain joins TRBV30 to TRBJ2-3; 14 nucleotides match TRBD2. Sequencing input: PBMCs or T cells enriched from blood (not recorded which). CDR3 in amino acids: CAWSPGLAGGTDTQYF. DNA of the CDR3: TGTGCCTGGAGTCCGGGACTAGCGGGGGGCACAGATACGCAGTATTTT.